Described below is a single T cell receptor (beta chain) sequence and its context. The antigen is unknown. The data were produced by immunoSEQ multiplex PCR, yet TCRdb's version contains in-frame clones alone and is incomplete. The table lists tens of thousands of clones, approximately 84% of them singletons. The data stem from a study of early stage breast cancer tumors. As for the study in general: ER+/PR+/HER2- status applied to about 80% of the 16 invasive breast tumors. Overall study findings and caveats: Chain pairing and CD4, CD8 or FOXP3 expression were not captured.

Losses at the gene ends were 1 base for V and 6 bases for J; bases not matched to a gene: 11. The germline gives CDR1 SGHAT, CDR2 FQNNGV. The CDR3 contains 17 residues. This receptor was taken from a person aged 50 to 59 with breast cancer. Material: blood. This chain joins TRBV11-2 and TRBJ2-3; 9 bases agree with TRBD2. This chain's CDR3 is CASSLAWVAGGQDTQYF. In nucleotides, the CDR3 is TGTGCCAGCAGCTTAGCTTGGGTGGCGGGGGGGCAGGATACGCAGTATTTT.